The 25 T cell receptor beta chains in this list originate from one sample, sequenced in a study of cytomegalovirus exposure and HLA in healthy donors. Produced via immunoSEQ multiplex PCR; TCRdb's table is partial and in-frame only. The table has roughly 300,000 clones, about nine tenths seen once. The sequencing input was PBMCs. The source of these receptors is a woman under 40 in good health and CMV-seropositive.

The genes are TRBV28 and TRBJ2-3, with 9 nucleotides matching TRBD2. Germline V gene data show CDR1 as MDHEN and CDR2 as SYDVKM. This CDR3 spans 17 amino acids. V gave up 2 bases and J gave up 6 bases; unmatched junction bases: 12. The CDR3 DNA reads as TGTGCCAGCAGTTTACATGGGGCGGGAGGGCCGTACGATACGCAGTATTTT. This translates into CASSLHGAGGPYDTQYF.

The rearrangement links TRBV2 to TRBJ2-1; 8 nucleotides line up with TRBD2. The CDR3 runs to 15 residues. With V trimmed by 2 bases and J by 7 bases, 7 bases remained unmatched. Germline assignment: CDR1 SNHLY and CDR2 FYNNEI. CDR3 in amino acids: CASSEKAGVQNEQFF. The CDR3 nucleotides read TGTGCCAGCAGTGAAAAAGCGGGAGTTCAGAATGAGCAGTTCTTC.

The chain links TRBV7-2 to TRBJ1-2; D gene unclear. The CDR3 is 14 residues long. Germline V gene lookup returns CDR1 SGHTA and CDR2 FQGNSA. Trimming took off 5 bases at V and 7 bases at J, with 17 bases between the two ends. The CDR3 coding sequence is TGTGCCAGCAGCCCCAGGATAAGGGAAGGTGGCTACACCTTC. Protein product: CASSPRIREGGYTF.

This chain connects TRBV27 to TRBJ2-7; 9 nucleotides agree with TRBD1. The J segment lost 3 bases and the V segment lost 6 bases, leaving 3 bases of the junction unmatched. CDR3 length equals 13 residues. Germline assignment: CDR1 MNHEY and CDR2 SMNVEV (reference sequence). This chain's CDR3 is CASRTGQGYEQYF. The CDR3 DNA is TGTGCCAGCAGAACGGGACAGGGCTACGAGCAGTACTTC.

The gene calls are TRBV19 and TRBJ1-5, with D possibly matching TRBD1 (5 bases). This CDR3 spans 16 amino acids. V was shortened by 8 bases and J by 9 bases, with 26 bases between the two germline ends. Germline loops: CDR1 LNHDA, CDR2 SQIVND (reference sequence). CDR3 in DNA: TGTGCCAGTCAGACGGGTGGGGGATCATTGATTCGGCCCCAGCATTTT. It translates to CASQTGGGSLIRPQHF.

The CDR3 region is CASSLGGSIGNEQFF. As DNA, the CDR3 is TGTGCCAGCAGCTTGGGGGGGAGTATAGGGAATGAGCAGTTCTTC. The gene calls are TRBV5-4 and TRBJ2-1, with D perhaps assigned TRBD1 or TRBD2 (5 bases each). V lost 0 bases and J lost 7, with 14 bases in between. This CDR3 has 15 amino acids. Per germline, CDR1 SGHNT and CDR2 YYREEE (reference sequence).

The rearrangement joins TRBV30 to TRBJ2-1; 8 positions match TRBD1. CDR1 GTSNPN and CDR2 SVGIG come from the germline V gene (reference sequence). Trimming removed 2 bases from V and 4 bases from J; junction bases left unmatched: 7. CDR3 length: 15 amino acids. The CDR3 spells CAWSIDGTGYNEQFF. The CDR3, as DNA: TGTGCCTGGAGTATAGACGGGACAGGTTACAATGAGCAGTTCTTC.

The chain uses TRBV4-1 and TRBJ2-7; 7 bases are shared with TRBD1. CDR1 is MGHRA and CDR2 is YSYEKL in the germline V gene. The V and J ends lost 0 bases and 1 base, in that order; junction bases with no gene match: 6. The CDR3 runs to 16 residues. The CDR3 protein is CASSQERQGTSYEQYF. Written as DNA, the CDR3 is TGCGCCAGCAGCCAAGAACGACAGGGAACATCCTACGAGCAGTACTTC.

This clone was observed once. The chain uses TRBV7-7 and TRBJ2-5; D is possibly TRBD1 (6 bases). Germline V gene data show CDR1 as SSHAT and CDR2 as FNYEAQ (reference sequence). The CDR3 totals 18 residues. V was shortened by 2 bases and J by 1 base, with 20 bases between the two germline ends. CDR3 DNA sequence: TGTGCCAGCAGCTTAAGGCCGGGCCGCGTGGGGGCCCAAGAGACCCAGTACTTC. It yields the protein CASSLRPGRVGAQETQYF.

The genes are TRBV28 and TRBJ1-3; 10 bases agree with TRBD1. Germline V gives CDR1 MDHEN, CDR2 SYDVKM. CDR3 length equals 20 residues. The trim removed 5 bases at V and 4 bases at J, leaving 20 bases unmatched. DNA of the CDR3: TGTGCCAGCAGTCTACGACGACAGGGGGCGCGTCTTGGCAGAGGAAACACCATATATTTT. It yields the protein CASSLRRQGARLGRGNTIYF.

This chain joins TRBV5-1 and TRBJ2-7, with D possibly being TRBD2 (6 bases). The CDR3 sequence is 15 residues long. V was pared by 3 bases and J by 0 bases, with 13 bases between. Germline V CDR1 and CDR2: SGHRS, YFSETQ. The CDR3 protein is CASSSGTPNSYEQYF. CDR3 nucleotides: TGCGCCAGCAGCTCCGGGACTCCGAACTCCTACGAGCAGTACTTC. Based on the CDR3 plus reference TRBV5-1 and TRBJ2-7, the full variable domain is KAGVTQTPRYLIKTRGQQVTLSCSPISGHRSVSWYQQTPGQGLQFLFEYFSETQRNKGNFPGRFSGRQFSNSRSEMNVSTLELGDSALYLCASSSGTPNSYEQYFGPGTRLTVT.

V and J are TRBV7-9 and TRBJ2-5; 10 positions match TRBD1. Germline assignment: CDR1 SEHNR and CDR2 FQNEAQ (reference sequence). This CDR3 comprises 16 residues. The junction had 16 bases not matched to a gene; V was cut back by 10 bases and J by 5 bases. DNA of the CDR3: TGTGCCAACTCGTTTTTGGGGGACAGGGGTGAGGAGACCCAGTACTTC. Its translation is CANSFLGDRGEETQYF.

The genes are TRBV28 and TRBJ2-3; the match to TRBD2 covers 14 bases. Germline CDR1 is MDHEN and CDR2 is SYDVKM. The V gene end was trimmed by 5 bases and the J gene end by 6 bases; junction bases not matched to a gene: 7. The CDR3 runs to 16 residues. The CDR3 is CASSEGLAGAGDTQYF. DNA for the CDR3: TGTGCCAGCAGTGAGGGACTAGCGGGGGCCGGGGATACGCAGTATTTT. The whole variable domain, filled in from reference TRBV28 and TRBJ2-3, reads DVKVTQSSRYLVKRTGEKVFLECVQDMDHENMFWYRQDPGLGLRLIYFSYDVKMKEKGDIPEGYSVSREKKERFSLILESASTNQTSMYLCASSEGLAGAGDTQYFGPGTRLTVL.

The rearrangement uses TRBV9 and TRBJ2-7; 8 bases map to TRBD2. Trimming at V came to 0 bases and at J to 5 bases, leaving 13 bases not matched to a gene. This CDR3 region has 17 residues. Germline CDR1 SGDLS, CDR2 YYNGEE. The CDR3 coding sequence is TGTGCCAGCAGCGTAGACGTAACGGCTAGCGGGTTCGACGAGCAGTACTTC. Translating it yields CASSVDVTASGFDEQYF.

The chain joins TRBV28 to TRBJ2-7, with D perhaps TRBD1 or TRBD2 (5 bases each). The germline CDR1 and CDR2 sequences are MDHEN and SYDVKM. The CDR3 runs 13 residues. The V and J ends lost 7 bases and 3 bases respectively, with 13 bases between them. This chain's CDR3 is CASKISGSYEQYF. CDR3 nucleotide sequence: TGTGCCAGCAAGATTTCAGGGAGCTACGAGCAGTACTTC.

The genes are TRBV30 and TRBJ1-3, with D unclear. V was clipped by 2 bases and J by 1 base, with 18 bases between them. Germline CDR1 GTSNPN, CDR2 SVGIG (reference sequence). CDR3 length equals 17 residues. Here the CDR3 DNA reads TGTGCCTGGAGTTTCGTGGGCAGGTTGGATTCTGGAAACACCATATATTTT. Residues: CAWSFVGRLDSGNTIYF.

This chain uses TRBV2 with TRBJ2-2; no firm D call. The germline V gene has CDR1 SNHLY and CDR2 FYNNEI. CDR3 length: 14 residues. Trimming removed 7 bases from V and 4 bases from J, with 13 bases in between. In DNA form, the CDR3 reads TGTGCCAGCACCCTAGTGATTTCCACCGGGGAGCTGTTTTTT. Translated, it gives CASTLVISTGELFF.

This clone appeared a single time. The chain's CDR3 is CASSLGLAGGSNEQFF. CDR3 bases: TGTGCCAGCAGCTTGGGACTAGCGGGGGGGAGCAATGAGCAGTTCTTC. The J gene is TRBJ2-1, the V gene TRBV7-8, with 16 bases lining up with TRBD2. The CDR3 is 16 amino acids. CDR1 and CDR2 (germline): SGHVS, FQNEAQ. V was pared by 3 bases and J by 6 bases, with 2 bases of the junction left unmatched.

The rearrangement joins TRBV30 to TRBJ1-6; 9 bases are a match to TRBD1. Per the germline V gene, CDR1 is GTSNPN and CDR2 is SVGIG (reference sequence). The CDR3 contains 14 residues. The junction had 3 bases not matched to a gene; V was cut back by 2 bases and J by 7 bases. The CDR3 nucleotides read TGTGCCTGGAGTTCCGGGACAGGGAATTCACCCCTCCACTTT. As protein: CAWSSGTGNSPLHF.

The V and J genes are TRBV14 and TRBJ1-5; D gene unclear. Germline CDR1 SGHDN, CDR2 FVKESK. V lost 0 bases, J lost 7 bases, and 19 bases lay in between. This CDR3 region has 17 residues. CDR3 bases: TGTGCCAGCAGCCAAGATACTGAAAGGCCCCTAGGGCAGCCCCAGCATTTT. This codes for CASSQDTERPLGQPQHF.

The V call is TRBV4-3, the J call TRBJ2-7; D possibly corresponds to TRBD2 (6 bases). Looked up from germline, CDR1 is LGHNA and CDR2 is YSLEER. Trimming removed 1 base at V and 0 bases at J, with 10 bases between. The CDR3 loop spans 15 amino acids. The CDR3: CASSQVGTLSYEQYF. The CDR3 DNA reads as TGCGCCAGCAGCCAAGTAGGGACTCTCTCCTACGAGCAGTACTTC.

The V and J genes are TRBV9 and TRBJ2-3; D is undetermined. Germline V gene lookup returns CDR1 SGDLS and CDR2 YYNGEE. The CDR3 covers 15 residues. V gave up 6 bases and J gave up 1 base, with 15 bases separating them. The CDR3 bases are TGTGCCAGCACCTGGGCCGCGGAAGGCACAGATACGCAGTATTTT. Protein product: CASTWAAEGTDTQYF.

A few counts support this clone. The identical CDR3 is also encoded by other nucleotide sequences in the sample. This chain uses TRBV30 with TRBJ1-5; D remains ambiguous. CDR3 length: 11 amino acids. Trimming cost V 5 bases and J 0 bases, with 2 bases left between them. CDR1 is GTSNPN, CDR2 SVGIG, per germline (reference sequence). CDR3 DNA: TGTGCCTGGGGTAGCAATCAGCCCCAGCATTTT. Encoded protein: CAWGSNQPQHF.

This clone was detected only once. The V and J genes are TRBV15 and TRBJ2-1; D remains ambiguous. The CDR3 covers 12 residues. Trimming stripped 1 base from V and 6 bases from J, with 4 bases between. Germline V gives CDR1 LNHNV, CDR2 YYDKDF (reference sequence). The CDR3 DNA reads as TGTGCCACCAGCAGAGGACTCAATGAGCAGTTCTTC. It specifies CATSRGLNEQFF.

This chain uses TRBV4-3 with TRBJ2-1, with D tentatively TRBD2 (6 bases). Germline assignment: CDR1 LGHNA and CDR2 YSLEER. V shed 0 bases and J shed 9 bases, with 9 bases lying between them. CDR3 size: 13 residues. CDR3 region: CASSQDLASEQFF. CDR3 nucleotide sequence: TGCGCCAGCAGCCAAGATCTAGCGTCTGAGCAGTTCTTC.